This paragraph covers one TCR beta chain sequence. The entry originates in a study of control samples from healthy donors and cancer patients. The V end was cut by 7 bases, the J end by 0 bases, with 9 bases between. Germline V gene lookup returns CDR1 LNHDA and CDR2 SQIVND (reference sequence). The CDR3 contains 13 residues. This table comes from immunoSEQ multiplex PCR, and its TCRdb copy is limited to in-frame clones, with some not included. The sample carries around 19,000 clones, 88% recorded once. Input material: PBMCs. The chain carries TRBV19 and TRBJ1-2; unclear D gene. The sequence was collected from a woman aged 55 to 70 with head and neck cancer. CDR3 coding DNA: TGTGCCAGTAATGGAGGGTCTAACTATGGCTACACCTTC. Its protein product is CASNGGSNYGYTF.